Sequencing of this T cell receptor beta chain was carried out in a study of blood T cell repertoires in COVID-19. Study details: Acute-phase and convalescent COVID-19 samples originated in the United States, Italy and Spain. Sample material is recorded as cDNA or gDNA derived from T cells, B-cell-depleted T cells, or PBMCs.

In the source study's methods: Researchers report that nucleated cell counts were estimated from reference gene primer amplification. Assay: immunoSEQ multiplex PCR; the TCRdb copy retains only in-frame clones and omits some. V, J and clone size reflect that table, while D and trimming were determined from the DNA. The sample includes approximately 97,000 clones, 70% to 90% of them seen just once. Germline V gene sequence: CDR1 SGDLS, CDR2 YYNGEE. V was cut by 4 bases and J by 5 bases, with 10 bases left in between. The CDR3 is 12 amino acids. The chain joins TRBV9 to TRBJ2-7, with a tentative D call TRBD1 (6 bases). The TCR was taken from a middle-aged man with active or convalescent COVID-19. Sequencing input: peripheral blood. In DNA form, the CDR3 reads TGTGCCAGCAGCCTCAGGGACAACGAGCAGTACTTC. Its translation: CASSLRDNEQYF.